One sample yielded the 20 T cell receptor beta chains listed below, sequenced in a study of T-cell memory formation after mild COVID-19. Each CDR3 protein gets one entry after TCRdb re-called the 5' RACE reads with MiXCR. This sample has 100,000 to 150,000 distinct CDR3 sequences, with approximately 5.9% found just once. The sequencing sample was made of PBMCs or a T cell subset sorted from them (not recorded which). Receptors were obtained from an adult woman who had mild COVID-19 (a few samples of this study predate the infection). Cell type and time point are not known.

The gene calls are TRBV7-9 and TRBJ2-1; 7 nucleotides line up with TRBD1. V trimming: 3 bases; J trimming: 0 bases; junction bases outside the gene matches: 8. This CDR3 has 17 residues. Germline CDR1 SEHNR, CDR2 FQNEAQ (reference sequence). The CDR3 sequence: CASSFWTGPSSYNEQFF. The CDR3, as DNA: TGTGCCAGCAGCTTTTGGACAGGACCGAGCTCCTACAATGAGCAGTTCTTC.

This clonotype was counted only a few times. The chain has TRBV7-2 and TRBJ2-7, with TRBD1 identical over 8 bases. V shed 5 bases, J shed 6 bases, and the junction held 18 bases outside the gene matches. Germline CDR1 is SGHTA and CDR2 is FQGNSA. The CDR3 totals 17 residues. CDR3 sequence (DNA): TGTGCCAGCAGCGCATCACCCCGGACAGGGAGTTTTCGCGAGCAGTACTTC. This translates into CASSASPRTGSFREQYF.

This clonotype came up many times. The chain links TRBV4-2 to TRBJ2-5, with a possible D match to TRBD2 (5 bases). The V and J ends lost 4 bases and 2 bases respectively, with 11 bases between them. Germline V gene data show CDR1 as LGHNA and CDR2 as YNFKEQ. The length of the CDR3 is 14 residues. In DNA form, the CDR3 reads TGTGCCAGCAGCCGAGGACTTCGACAAGAGACCCAGTACTTC. Amino acids: CASSRGLRQETQYF.

This clonotype was seen many times. The genes are TRBV7-9 and TRBJ2-4; D might be TRBD1 (5 bases). Germline V gene lookup returns CDR1 SEHNR and CDR2 FQNEAQ (reference sequence). V gave up 1 base and J gave up 3 bases, with 19 bases separating them. The CDR3 is 18 amino acids. CDR3 loop: CASSLVKGAVPHKNIQYF. As DNA, the CDR3 is TGTGCCAGCAGCTTAGTTAAAGGGGCCGTCCCACACAAAAACATTCAGTACTTC.

The chain has TRBV5-6 and TRBJ1-6; 7 bases fit TRBD1. CDR3 size: 15 residues. The germline gives CDR1 SGHDT, CDR2 YYEEEE. Trimming took 0 bases from V and 7 from J; bases not matched to a gene: 4. The CDR3 region is CASSLATGVNSPLHF. The CDR3 bases are TGTGCCAGCAGCTTGGCCACAGGGGTCAATTCACCCCTCCACTTT.

At least ten counts were recorded for this clonotype. This chain connects TRBV5-5 to TRBJ2-7; a weak D match, TRBD2 (5 bases). V was trimmed by 0 bases and J by 2 bases, leaving 15 bases between them. Germline-derived CDR1 and CDR2 are SGHKS and YYEKEE (reference sequence). The CDR3 runs to 16 residues. In DNA form, the CDR3 reads TGTGCCAGCAGCTTGGGGGTGGGGAGCCTAACCTACGAGCAGTACTTC. Its protein is CASSLGVGSLTYEQYF.

This clonotype has at least ten counts. This chain links TRBV11-2 with TRBJ1-1, with no clear D. Germline-derived CDR1 and CDR2 are SGHAT and FQNNGV. This CDR3 contains 13 residues. The V end lost 0 bases, the J end lost 5 bases, and 7 bases lay between the germline ends. CDR3 sequence reads: CASSLEVRTEAFF. CDR3 DNA: TGTGCCAGCAGCTTAGAGGTCAGAACTGAAGCTTTCTTT.

This clonotype has a handful of counts. The chain links TRBV7-2 to TRBJ2-5; D might be TRBD2 (5 bases). This CDR3 comprises 15 residues. CDR1 is SGHTA, CDR2 FQGNSA, per germline. V lost 2 bases and J 4 bases, leaving 14 bases between the germline ends. The CDR3: CASSLSWSGPETQYF. Written as DNA, the CDR3 is TGTGCCAGCAGCTTATCCTGGAGCGGACCAGAGACCCAGTACTTC.

This clonotype was detected many times. The J gene is TRBJ2-7, the V gene TRBV5-1; weak D call: TRBD2 (5 bases). The germline V and J ends were trimmed by 0 bases and 5 bases, with 9 bases remaining between them. The CDR3 runs to 13 residues. Looked up from germline, CDR1 is SGHRS and CDR2 is YFSETQ. The CDR3 sequence is CASSLDSGHEQYF. As DNA, the CDR3 is TGCGCCAGCAGCTTGGACAGCGGCCACGAGCAGTACTTC.

This clonotype was picked up many times. V gene TRBV12-3 or TRBV12-4 combines with J gene TRBJ2-3, with a possible D match to TRBD2 (6 bases). V was trimmed by 2 bases and J by 2 bases, leaving 11 bases between them. The CDR3 runs 15 residues. The CDR3 DNA is TGTGCCAGCAGTTTAACAGGACTAAACACAGATACGCAGTATTTT. Translation gives CASSLTGLNTDTQYF.

At least ten counts were recorded for this clonotype. This chain uses TRBV12-3 or TRBV12-4 with TRBJ2-2; either TRBD1 or TRBD2 may fit D (5 bases each). This CDR3 spans 14 amino acids. V was clipped by 6 bases and J by 5 bases, with 13 bases between them. Here the CDR3 reads CASSPGTGTGELFF. DNA of the CDR3: TGTGCCAGCAGCCCAGGGACGGGGACCGGGGAGCTGTTTTTT.

This clonotype was observed a handful of times. This sequence joins TRBV7-2 and TRBJ1-1; D unclear. The germline V and J ends were trimmed by 2 bases and 1 base, with 8 bases remaining between them. Germline assignment: CDR1 SGHTA and CDR2 FQGNSA. This CDR3 is 14 amino acids long. The CDR3 sequence is CASSLHLPNTEAFF. CDR3 sequence (DNA): TGTGCCAGCAGCTTACACCTTCCGAACACTGAAGCTTTCTTT.

This clonotype was seen more than once but under ten times. The CDR3 DNA reads as TGTGCCAGCAGCATTCGGGATGGGGGCGCGACTGAAGCTTTCTTT. Amino acid sequence: CASSIRDGGATEAFF. This chain joins TRBV9 and TRBJ1-1; D is perhaps TRBD1 (6 bases). There are 15 residues in the CDR3. CDR1 and CDR2 from the germline V gene are SGDLS and YYNGEE. The germline V and J ends were trimmed by 4 bases and 5 bases, with 18 bases remaining between them.

The table lists this clonotype with many counts. The chain has TRBV27 and TRBJ2-1; D is undetermined. The CDR3 totals 13 residues. The germline V gene has CDR1 MNHEY and CDR2 SMNVEV (reference sequence). V lost 4 bases and J lost 9, with 13 bases in between. In DNA form, the CDR3 reads TGTGCCAGCAGTTCCCACAGCGCGCGTGAGCAGTTCTTC. Its translation is CASSSHSAREQFF.

DNA of the CDR3: TGCAGTGCTAGAGCCTCAGGGATCACAGATACGCAGTATTTT. It codes for CSARASGITDTQYF. The rearrangement joins TRBV20-1 to TRBJ2-3, with a tentative D call TRBD1 (5 bases). Germline V CDR1 and CDR2: DFQATT, SNEGSKA (reference sequence). Trimming removed 1 base at V and 2 bases at J, with 10 bases between. This CDR3 is 14 amino acids long.

This clonotype occurred a few times. This chain connects TRBV29-1 to TRBJ2-7, with no clear D. In germline, CDR1 is SQVTM, CDR2 ANQGSEA. This CDR3 has 13 amino acids. V was cut by 4 bases and J by 0 bases, with 10 bases left in between. The CDR3 nucleotides read TGCAGCGTTGTTATAACACGCTCCTACGAGCAGTACTTC. As protein: CSVVITRSYEQYF.

This clonotype appeared many times. The J gene is TRBJ1-2, the V gene TRBV7-9; D unresolved. The CDR3 is 14 amino acids. V shed 5 bases and J shed 7 bases, with 17 bases lying between them. The germline V gene encodes CDR1 SEHNR and CDR2 FQNEAQ (reference sequence). DNA of the CDR3: TGTGCCAGCAGCCGTGGAGGGAGCGAGTCTGGCTACACCTTC. It specifies CASSRGGSESGYTF.

The chain recombines TRBV24-1 with TRBJ1-1; D remains unclear. The CDR3 is made up of 14 amino acids. V was clipped by 3 bases and J by 11 bases, with 18 bases between them. Germline CDR1 is KGHDR and CDR2 is SFDVKD. CDR3 sequence reads: CATSDPNGPKRAFF. The CDR3 nucleotides are TGTGCCACCAGTGATCCTAATGGACCCAAACGGGCTTTCTTT.

This clonotype was observed at least ten times. V usage is TRBV24-1 and J usage is TRBJ2-2; TRBD2 might be the D (6 bases). The CDR3 extends over 14 amino acids. In germline, CDR1 is KGHDR, CDR2 SFDVKD. Between the trimmed V and J ends, which lost 10 bases and 5 bases, there was a span of 16 bases. CDR3 sequence reads: CATRRGTGTGELFF. For the CDR3, the DNA is TGTGCCACTCGTCGGGGGACGGGGACCGGGGAGCTGTTTTTT.

At least ten counts were recorded for this clonotype. The V and J genes are TRBV5-1 and TRBJ2-4, with D perhaps matching TRBD1 (6 bases). Trimming took 0 bases from V and 0 from J, leaving 13 bases between them. The CDR3 loop spans 17 amino acids. Per germline, CDR1 SGHRS and CDR2 YFSETQ. CDR3 amino acids: CASSLGTVILAKNIQYF. In DNA, the CDR3 is TGCGCCAGCAGCTTGGGGACAGTAATTTTAGCCAAAAACATTCAGTACTTC.